This T cell receptor (beta chain) was found in a study of blood T cell repertoires in COVID-19. Germline CDR1 and CDR2: KGHSH and LQKENI. The CDR3 is 14 residues long. Trimming cost V 9 bases and J 6 bases; bases outside gene matches: 10. This clone was recorded once. Assay: immunoSEQ multiplex PCR; the TCRdb copy retains only in-frame clones and omits some. Of 80,000 or so clones detected, around 81% appear once; the ten largest clones hold roughly 40%. The sequencing input was peripheral blood. This chain links TRBV18 with TRBJ2-7; 11 bases align to TRBD1. This clonotype was sampled from a man older than 75 with acute or convalescent COVID-19. CDR3 nucleotide sequence: TGTGCCAGTTCAAGGGACAGGGGGTCGCGCGAGCAGTACTTC. It yields the protein CASSRDRGSREQYF.